A selection of T cell receptor beta chains follows, all from one sample in a study of blood T cell repertoires in COVID-19. Repertoires were generated with immunoSEQ multiplex PCR, while TCRdb's copy carries only in-frame clones and drops some. The data hold approximately 190,000 clones, with roughly 80% observed a single time. Sequencing was carried out using PBMCs or T cells enriched from blood (not recorded which). These receptors originate from a woman aged 55-75 years with acute COVID-19. Both conserved end residues are part of each CDR3. A D gene is named only where the DNA matches it firmly. Only some rows state a clone size, as once, few, many or a class for expanded clones.

J gene: TRBJ1-1; V gene: TRBV6-1; clone size: .; D gene: .; CDR3 protein: CASSEQGTTEAFF; CDR3 DNA: TGTGCCAGCAGTGAACAGGGGACCACTGAAGCTTTCTTT
J gene: TRBJ2-5; V gene: TRBV7-2; clone size: .; D gene: TRBD2; CDR3 protein: CASSSSRTSGETQYF; CDR3 DNA: TGTGCCAGCAGCTCATCACGGACTAGCGGCGAGACCCAGTACTTC
J gene: TRBJ2-2; V gene: TRBV11-3; clone size: few; D gene: .; CDR3 protein: CASSPEVTGELFF; CDR3 DNA: TGTGCCAGCAGCCCAGAGGTTACCGGGGAGCTGTTTTTT
J gene: TRBJ2-7; V gene: TRBV7-2; clone size: .; D gene: TRBD2; CDR3 protein: CASSLVAGGGYEQYF; CDR3 DNA: TGTGCCAGCAGCTTAGTTGCGGGGGGGGGCTACGAGCAGTACTTC
J gene: TRBJ1-5; V gene: TRBV24-1; clone size: .; D gene: .; CDR3 protein: CATSVRNSQPQHF; CDR3 DNA: TGTGCCACCAGTGTTCGTAACAGTCAGCCCCAGCATTTT
J gene: TRBJ1-1; V gene: TRBV19; clone size: .; D gene: TRBD1; CDR3 protein: CASSLLRDRNTEAFF; CDR3 DNA: TGTGCCAGTAGTCTCCTGAGGGACAGGAACACTGAAGCTTTCTTT
J gene: TRBJ1-5; V gene: TRBV28; clone size: .; D gene: .; CDR3 protein: CASSTPGQYYSNQPQHF; CDR3 DNA: TGTGCCAGCAGTACCCCCGGACAGTACTATAGCAATCAGCCCCAGCATTTT
J gene: TRBJ2-7; V gene: TRBV10-1; clone size: .; D gene: TRBD2; CDR3 protein: CASSRERDVSKQYF; CDR3 DNA: TGCGCCAGCAGTCGGGAGCGGGATGTTTCGAAGCAGTACTTC
J gene: TRBJ2-6; V gene: TRBV14; clone size: once; D gene: .; CDR3 protein: CASSQVSVTSGANVLTF; CDR3 DNA: TGTGCCAGCAGCCAAGTATCGGTCACCTCTGGGGCCAACGTCCTGACTTTC
J gene: TRBJ2-1; V gene: TRBV9; clone size: .; D gene: TRBD2; CDR3 protein: CASSSQRGGDEQFF; CDR3 DNA: TGTGCCAGCAGCTCCCAGCGGGGGGGCGATGAGCAGTTCTTC
J gene: TRBJ2-1; V gene: TRBV19; clone size: .; D gene: .; CDR3 protein: CASLLGNEQFF; CDR3 DNA: TGTGCCAGCTTGCTCGGCAATGAGCAGTTCTTC
J gene: TRBJ2-5; V gene: TRBV19; clone size: .; D gene: .; CDR3 protein: CASSSNRETQYF; CDR3 DNA: TGTGCCAGTAGTTCCAACAGGGAGACCCAGTACTTC
J gene: TRBJ1-5; V gene: TRBV10-3; clone size: .; D gene: .; CDR3 protein: CAISVTGGQPQHF; CDR3 DNA: TGTGCCATCAGCGTCACAGGAGGGCAGCCCCAGCATTTT
J gene: TRBJ1-2; V gene: TRBV18; clone size: .; D gene: .; CDR3 protein: CASSSDTNDYGYTF; CDR3 DNA: TGTGCCAGCTCATCGGACACGAACGATTATGGCTACACCTTC
J gene: TRBJ2-3; V gene: TRBV3-1/TRBV3-2; clone size: .; D gene: .; CDR3 protein: CASSHGNTQYF; CDR3 DNA: TGTGCCAGCAGCCACGGGAATACGCAGTATTTT
J gene: TRBJ2-3; V gene: TRBV11-2; clone size: .; D gene: .; CDR3 protein: CASSPTGSFYYF; CDR3 DNA: TGTGCCAGCAGCCCCACGGGGAGCTTCTATTATTTT
J gene: TRBJ1-2; V gene: TRBV7-2; clone size: .; D gene: .; CDR3 protein: CASSLSGERDGYTF; CDR3 DNA: TGTGCCAGCAGCTTATCAGGGGAGAGGGATGGCTACACCTTC
J gene: TRBJ1-2; V gene: TRBV5-1; clone size: .; D gene: .; CDR3 protein: CASSFRGYGYTF; CDR3 DNA: TGCGCCAGCAGCTTTAGGGGCTATGGCTACACCTTC
J gene: TRBJ1-2; V gene: TRBV7-2; clone size: .; D gene: TRBD1; CDR3 protein: CASSLEGDRVYSGYTF; CDR3 DNA: TGTGCCAGCAGCTTAGAGGGGGACAGGGTCTACTCAGGCTACACCTTC
J gene: TRBJ2-5; V gene: TRBV10-1; clone size: once; D gene: .; CDR3 protein: CASSESQGSTQYF; CDR3 DNA: TGCGCCAGCAGTGAGTCACAGGGCAGCACCCAGTACTTC
J gene: TRBJ2-1; V gene: TRBV11-3; clone size: .; D gene: TRBD1; CDR3 protein: CASSRGQASSYNEQFF; CDR3 DNA: TGTGCCAGCAGCCGGGGACAGGCTAGCTCCTACAATGAGCAGTTCTTC
J gene: TRBJ1-1; V gene: TRBV6-5; clone size: .; D gene: .; CDR3 protein: CASSPVASGNTEAFF; CDR3 DNA: TGTGCCAGCAGCCCAGTAGCTTCGGGGAACACTGAAGCTTTCTTT
J gene: TRBJ2-1; V gene: TRBV5-1; clone size: .; D gene: TRBD2; CDR3 protein: CASSLRLAGRLGSIHNEQFF; CDR3 DNA: TGCGCCAGCAGCTTACGACTAGCGGGGCGACTGGGGTCGATCCACAATGAGCAGTTCTTC
J gene: TRBJ1-5; V gene: TRBV6-5; clone size: .; D gene: TRBD1; CDR3 protein: CASRTWQGDQPQHF; CDR3 DNA: TGTGCCAGCCGGACCTGGCAGGGGGATCAGCCCCAGCATTTT
J gene: TRBJ2-3; V gene: TRBV5-1; clone size: .; D gene: TRBD1; CDR3 protein: CASSSGGQGPDTQYF; CDR3 DNA: TGCGCCAGCAGCTCAGGAGGACAGGGGCCCGATACGCAGTATTTT
J gene: TRBJ2-2; V gene: TRBV6-5; clone size: .; D gene: TRBD1; CDR3 protein: CASRRTGLNTGELFF; CDR3 DNA: TGTGCCAGCAGACGGACAGGGCTGAACACCGGGGAGCTGTTTTTT
J gene: TRBJ2-5; V gene: TRBV18; clone size: .; D gene: TRBD2; CDR3 protein: CASSPTSGGAGETQYF; CDR3 DNA: TGTGCCAGCTCACCGACTAGCGGGGGGGCCGGAGAGACCCAGTACTTC
J gene: TRBJ2-1; V gene: TRBV30; clone size: .; D gene: .; CDR3 protein: CAWSSGPGVNHEQFF; CDR3 DNA: TGTGCCTGGAGTTCGGGCCCGGGAGTTAACCATGAGCAGTTCTTC
J gene: TRBJ2-2; V gene: TRBV28; clone size: .; D gene: .; CDR3 protein: CASTQSLNTGELFF; CDR3 DNA: TGTGCCAGCACACAGAGCTTAAACACCGGGGAGCTGTTTTTT